Listed below are T cell receptor beta chains from one sample, sequenced in a study of breast tumors, draining lymph nodes, adjacent tissues. TCRdb re-called the multiplex PCR reads through MiXCR, storing one row per CDR3 protein. The table records about 230,000 distinct CDR3 sequences, 32% of them present only once. The sequenced sample consisted of axillary lymph node tissue. These receptors originate from a female donor with breast cancer. Some clones in this sample may be carry-over from other donors' samples. CDR3s include the opening cysteine and the closing phenylalanine or tryptophan. D genes are given only for firm matches. Size is stated for part of the rows, as once, few or many counts, or as a class when the clone is expanded.

V gene: TRBV12-3/TRBV12-4; J gene: TRBJ1-1; D gene: NA; clone size: NA; CDR3 protein: CASPPSEMNTEAFF; CDR3 DNA: TGTGCCAGCCCGCCCTCCGAAATGAACACTGAAGCTTTCTTT
V gene: TRBV29-1; J gene: TRBJ1-6; D gene: NA; clone size: NA; CDR3 protein: CSQPTVVNSPLHF; CDR3 DNA: TGCAGCCAACCGACAGTCGTCAATTCACCCCTCCACTTT
V gene: TRBV7-2; J gene: TRBJ2-3; D gene: NA; clone size: many; CDR3 protein: CASSLEGVDTQYF; CDR3 DNA: TGTGCCAGCAGCTTAGAAGGGGTGGATACGCAGTATTTT
V gene: TRBV7-9; J gene: TRBJ1-4; D gene: NA; clone size: NA; CDR3 protein: CASSLRGEKLFF; CDR3 DNA: TGTGCCAGCAGTCTCAGAGGGGAAAAACTGTTTTTT
V gene: TRBV5-1; J gene: TRBJ2-5; D gene: NA; clone size: many; CDR3 protein: CASSWGTGGEGAQYF; CDR3 DNA: TGCGCCAGCAGCTGGGGGACGGGGGGCGAAGGGGCCCAGTACTTC
V gene: TRBV9; J gene: TRBJ1-4; D gene: NA; clone size: NA; CDR3 protein: CASSTTNNEKLFF; CDR3 DNA: TGTGCCAGCAGCACGACAAATAATGAAAAACTGTTTTTT
V gene: TRBV7-9; J gene: TRBJ1-4; D gene: NA; clone size: NA; CDR3 protein: CASTLGGTTNEKLFF; CDR3 DNA: TGTGCCAGCACCCTAGGGGGAACAACTAATGAAAAACTGTTTTTT
V gene: TRBV19; J gene: TRBJ2-7; D gene: TRBD1; clone size: many; CDR3 protein: CASSIRRGRTEQYF; CDR3 DNA: TGTGCCAGTAGTATACGCAGGGGGCGGACCGAGCAGTACTTC
V gene: TRBV4-3; J gene: TRBJ1-5; D gene: NA; clone size: many; CDR3 protein: CASSLDRNQPQHF; CDR3 DNA: TGCGCCAGCAGCCTAGACCGCAATCAGCCCCAGCATTTT
V gene: TRBV12-3/TRBV12-4; J gene: TRBJ1-5; D gene: TRBD1; clone size: many; CDR3 protein: CASSLDRGDQPQHF; CDR3 DNA: TGTGCCAGCAGTTTAGACAGGGGCGATCAGCCCCAGCATTTT
V gene: TRBV6-5; J gene: TRBJ2-3; D gene: NA; clone size: NA; CDR3 protein: CASSHSAGTDTQYF; CDR3 DNA: TGTGCCAGCAGTCACTCAGCCGGAACAGATACGCAGTATTTT
V gene: TRBV15; J gene: TRBJ2-7; D gene: NA; clone size: many; CDR3 protein: CATSRNIGTYEQYF; CDR3 DNA: TGTGCCACCAGCAGGAATATAGGGACTTACGAGCAGTACTTC
V gene: TRBV16; J gene: TRBJ2-1; D gene: TRBD2; clone size: many; CDR3 protein: CASSQFLSGSKTYNEQFF; CDR3 DNA: TGTGCCAGCAGCCAATTCCTTAGCGGGAGTAAAACCTACAATGAGCAGTTCTTC
V gene: TRBV6-5; J gene: TRBJ1-5; D gene: NA; clone size: many; CDR3 protein: CASSYSGFGQPQHF; CDR3 DNA: TGTGCCAGCAGTTACTCTGGGTTCGGCCAGCCCCAGCATTTT
V gene: TRBV5-8; J gene: TRBJ1-6; D gene: NA; clone size: many; CDR3 protein: CASSLGDNVSPLHF; CDR3 DNA: TGTGCCAGCAGCTTGGGAGACAACGTCTCACCCCTCCACTTT